This T cell receptor beta chain was identified in a study of T-cell reconstitution after alpha-beta-depleted transplantation in children. TCRbeta library preparation incorporated unique molecular identifiers. TCRdb reprocessed the PCR reads with MiXCR, giving one entry per CDR3 protein. The table lists hundreds of thousands of distinct CDR3 sequences, 16% of them singletons, with under 30% in the top ten. Study observations and caveats: Roughly two months post-transplant, alpha-beta T cells reportedly originated from several hundred graft clones that had expanded. At day 60, the high TCRbeta diversity found in some patients originated from recipient T cells and thymic progenitors that had survived. Among T cells one year after transplant, newly produced cells accounted for most counts and diversity.

The CDR3 has 15 amino acids. The V gene lost 5 bases and the J gene lost 3 bases, with 17 bases spanning the gap. Germline CDR1 and CDR2: SEHNR and FQNEAQ (reference sequence). This clonotype occurred a few times. The antigen is not known. The sequences come from PBMCs, mostly from graft donor cells, collected 360 days after TCRalphabeta/CD19-depleted stem cell transplant. The chain couples TRBV7-9 to TRBJ2-7; tentatively, D is TRBD1 or TRBD2 (6 bases each). The TCR was taken from a boy younger than two who had a stem cell transplant for Wiskott-Aldrich syndrome, so the T cells may come from the graft donor. CDR3 nucleotides: TGTGCCAGCAGCGATCGGGACTGGACAGTCTACGAGCAGTACTTC. Residues: CASSDRDWTVYEQYF.